The subject of this entry is one TCR beta chain. PCR was performed using 60 Vbeta and 13 Jbeta primers. The repertoire was sequenced with immunoSEQ multiplex PCR; TCRdb's copy has only in-frame clones and lacks some. Of 150,000 to 200,000 clones listed, more than 60% are singletons. These data originate in a study of cytomegalovirus exposure and HLA in healthy donors. Germline CDR1 MNHEY, CDR2 SMNVEV (reference sequence). CDR3 length: 14 amino acids. The V gene end was trimmed by 5 bases and the J gene end by 8 bases; junction bases not matched to a gene: 8. The gene calls are TRBV27 and TRBJ1-4, with 7 bases matching TRBD1. Input material: PBMCs. The receptor comes from a man younger than 35 in good health and CMV-seropositive. CDR3 nucleotide sequence: TGTGCCAGCAGTCCCGGGACAGCTCGAGAAAAACTGTTTTTT. It encodes CASSPGTAREKLFF.